These T cell receptor beta chains were read from a single sample in a study of T cells expressing NK-cell markers. TCRdb reanalyzed the 5' RACE reads and collapses them to one entry per CDR3 protein, without DNA. The sample data list roughly 180,000 distinct CDR3 sequences. Source material: blood T cells: a sorted CD56 or NKG2C T cell subset, CD4+ or CD8+ T cells, or bulk PBMC T cells (not recorded which). The receptors here all came from a man aged 18 to 69 in good health. CDR3s include the opening cysteine and the closing phenylalanine or tryptophan. Rows may omit the clone size; those that give it use once, few, many or a size class.

J gene	clone size	V gene	CDR3 protein
TRBJ1-2	.	TRBV12-3/TRBV12-4	CASSLVATGYGYTF
TRBJ1-3	.	TRBV4-1	CASSQDRAGNTIYF
TRBJ2-1	.	TRBV4-1	CASSQDWQVRDEQFF
TRBJ1-4	.	TRBV24-1	CATSGWSTNEKLFF
TRBJ2-1	.	TRBV6-1	CASSEGPWDEQFF
TRBJ1-1	medium-sized	TRBV3-1	CASSQGPVNTEAFF
TRBJ2-1	.	TRBV2	CATRLAGANYNEQFF
TRBJ2-2	.	TRBV5-5	CASSWLPSGNTGELFF
TRBJ1-1	.	TRBV20-1	CSASPSTSPDVTEAFF
TRBJ2-2	.	TRBV6-1	CASSPSSGRNTGELFF
TRBJ2-1	.	TRBV5-8	CASSTGQGKNEQFF
TRBJ2-7	.	TRBV7-9	CASSLGGDFSYEQYF
TRBJ2-3	.	TRBV20-1	CSARDEERGTSTDTQYF
TRBJ2-2	.	TRBV12-3/TRBV12-4	CASSLWDRGFGNTGELFF
TRBJ1-1	.	TRBV30	CAWSVKLSPRAEAFF
TRBJ2-7	.	TRBV9	CASSVGDGPYEQYF
TRBJ1-2	.	TRBV12-3/TRBV12-4	CASSFGDNYGYTF
TRBJ1-5	.	TRBV9	CASSVGPTGGQPQHF
TRBJ1-2	.	TRBV28	CASSWTGGSYGYTF
TRBJ2-1	.	TRBV6-4	CASSPGDSDEQFF
TRBJ2-3	.	TRBV9	CASSVDLVGGVDTQYF
TRBJ2-1	.	TRBV7-7	CASSFNIGQGLDEQFF
TRBJ1-6	.	TRBV6-5	CASSYPGQLSPLHF
TRBJ1-2	.	TRBV7-9	CASSQGRAHQGNGYTF
TRBJ2-3	.	TRBV13	CASSHPGLVGTDTQYF
TRBJ2-1	.	TRBV11-2	CASSQTDDSYNEQFF
TRBJ2-1	.	TRBV12-5	CASGLGNNEQFF
TRBJ2-2	.	TRBV7-2	CASSQLTGFTGELFF
TRBJ1-2	.	TRBV7-2	CASSLGSYGYTF
TRBJ2-1	.	TRBV3-1	CASSQDLAGGPGNEQFF
TRBJ2-7	.	TRBV5-8	CASSFRGQLPEQYF
TRBJ1-6	.	TRBV3-1	CASSHLRAGLSSPLHF
TRBJ1-5	.	TRBV12-3/TRBV12-4	CASSLDRGPNQPQHF
TRBJ1-1	.	TRBV10-3	CAISFSPGTEAFF
TRBJ2-7	.	TRBV5-8	CASSPGTGSLEQYF
TRBJ2-1	.	TRBV7-9	CASTTGLARLVFF
TRBJ1-1	.	TRBV4-1	CASSQDLGGTEAFF
TRBJ1-2	.	TRBV6-1	CASSGAPIGYTF
TRBJ2-5	.	TRBV23-1	CASSHGDSTRETQYF
TRBJ1-3	.	TRBV9	CASSKTTGPGNTIYF
TRBJ1-2	.	TRBV27	CASSLTGGSFGYTF
TRBJ1-2	.	TRBV12-3/TRBV12-4	CASWVGFRGYTF
TRBJ2-7	.	TRBV6-2/TRBV6-3	CASSPTDRHKQYF
TRBJ1-1	.	TRBV7-9	CASSLEVGQNTEAFF
TRBJ2-2	.	TRBV21-1	CASSSITGELFF
TRBJ1-2	.	TRBV5-1	CASSPLGVWDYGYTF
TRBJ1-3	.	TRBV4-2	CASSHQGPGNTIYF
TRBJ2-1	.	TRBV7-2	CASSLAGWGVVNEQFF
TRBJ2-3	.	TRBV6-4	CASIVPARSRTDTQYF